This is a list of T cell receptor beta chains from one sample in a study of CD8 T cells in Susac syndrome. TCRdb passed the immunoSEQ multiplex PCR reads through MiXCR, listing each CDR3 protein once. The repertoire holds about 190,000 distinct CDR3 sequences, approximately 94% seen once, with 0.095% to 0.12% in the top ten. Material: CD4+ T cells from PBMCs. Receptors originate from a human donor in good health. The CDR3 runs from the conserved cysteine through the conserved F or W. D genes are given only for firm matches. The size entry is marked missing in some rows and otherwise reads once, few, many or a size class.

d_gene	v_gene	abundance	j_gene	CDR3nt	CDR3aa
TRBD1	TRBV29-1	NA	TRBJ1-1	TGCAGCGCCAGCAGGCCAGGGACAGGACCGAACACTGAAGCTTTCTTT	CSASRPGTGPNTEAFF
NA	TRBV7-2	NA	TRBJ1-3	TGTGCCAGCAGCCGGATTAACTTGGAAAACACCATATATTTT	CASSRINLENTIYF
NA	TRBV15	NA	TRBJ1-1	TGTGCCACCAGCAGATCCCTCCAGTGGGGCATGAACACTGAAGCTTTCTTT	CATSRSLQWGMNTEAFF
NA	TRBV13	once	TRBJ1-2	TGTGCCAGCAGCACCCAGGGAGGCAACTATGGCTACACCTTC	CASSTQGGNYGYTF
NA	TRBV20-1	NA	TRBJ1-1	TGCAGTGCTTCCCCCTCAGGGGTAGGGACTGAAGCTTTCTTT	CSASPSGVGTEAFF
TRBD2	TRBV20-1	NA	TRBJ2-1	TGCAGTGCTAACCACTTAGCGGGGGGTACCTACAATGAGCAGTTCTTC	CSANHLAGGTYNEQFF
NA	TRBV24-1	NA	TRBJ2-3	TGTGCCACCAGTAAGGGGCTCACAGATACGCAGTATTTT	CATSKGLTDTQYF
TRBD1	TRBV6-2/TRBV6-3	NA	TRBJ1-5	TGTGCCAGCGCCCGGACAGGGGTCAGCAATCAGCCCCAGCATTTT	CASARTGVSNQPQHF
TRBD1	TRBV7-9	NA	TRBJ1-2	TGTGCCAGCAGCCAAAGGCGGACAGGCCTCCTCCAAGAAGGCTACACCTTC	CASSQRRTGLLQEGYTF
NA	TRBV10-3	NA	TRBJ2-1	TGTGCCACTAAAGGAGGAGGGGGCAAAGAGGCTGAGCAGTTCTTC	CATKGGGGKEAEQFF
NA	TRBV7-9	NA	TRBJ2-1	TGTGCCAGCAGCCCAAGCAAAATGGGAGCGCTGAATGAGCAGTTCTTC	CASSPSKMGALNEQFF
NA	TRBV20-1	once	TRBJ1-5	TGCAGTGCTAGAGAAATGGTTAATAGCAATCAGCCCCAGCATTTT	CSAREMVNSNQPQHF
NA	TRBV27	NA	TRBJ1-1	TGTGCCAGCAGTTATAGGAACCCGAACACTGAAGCTTTCTTT	CASSYRNPNTEAFF
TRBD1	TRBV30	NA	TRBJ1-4	TGTGCCTGGAACCTACTAACCACAGGGGTCCTGTTTTTT	CAWNLLTTGVLFF
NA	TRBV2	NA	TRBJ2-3	TGTGCCAGCACCGAACGGGCAGGGCGCACAGATACGCAGTATTTT	CASTERAGRTDTQYF
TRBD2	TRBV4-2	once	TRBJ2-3	TGTGCCAGCAGCCAGGGGCTAGCGGGTAGAGGGTCCACAGATACGCAGTATTTT	CASSQGLAGRGSTDTQYF
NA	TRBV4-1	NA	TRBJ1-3	TGCGCCAGCAGCCAGGGGCAGTCGCCGGAGAACACCATATATTTT	CASSQGQSPENTIYF
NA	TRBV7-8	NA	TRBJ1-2	TGTGCCAGCAGCTCCATTACAGGGTACTATGGCTACACCTTC	CASSSITGYYGYTF
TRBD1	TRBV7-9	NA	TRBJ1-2	TGTGCCAGCATCAGGACAGGGACCGACTATGGCTACACCTTC	CASIRTGTDYGYTF
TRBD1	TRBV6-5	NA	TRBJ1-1	TGTGCCAGCAGTTCAGGGGACAGGAACACTGAAGCTTTCTTT	CASSSGDRNTEAFF
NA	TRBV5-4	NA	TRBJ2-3	TGTGCCAGCAGCTTGATAGCGAACACAGATACGCAGTATTTT	CASSLIANTDTQYF
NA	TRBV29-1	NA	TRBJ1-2	TGCAGCGTTGACCCAGCTGGTTCTAACTATGGCTACACCTTC	CSVDPAGSNYGYTF
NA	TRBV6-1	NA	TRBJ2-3	TGTGCCAGCAGCCGTTATGGGGGGCCGGGCACAGATACGCAGTATTTT	CASSRYGGPGTDTQYF
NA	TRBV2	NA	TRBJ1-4	TGTGCCAGCAGTTTTGACAGGCGAAAACTGTTTTTT	CASSFDRRKLFF
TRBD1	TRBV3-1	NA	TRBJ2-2	TGTGCCAGCAGCCTAGGGGGCAGCACCGGGGAGCTGTTTTTT	CASSLGGSTGELFF
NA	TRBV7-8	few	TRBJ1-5	TGTGCCAGCAGCGACAGTCTAGGACAGCCCCAGCATTTT	CASSDSLGQPQHF
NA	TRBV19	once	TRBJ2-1	TGTGCCAGTAACTCTGGGGGGATCGGGAATGAGCAGTTCTTC	CASNSGGIGNEQFF
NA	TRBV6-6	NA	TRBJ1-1	TGTGCCAGCAGCGACCCCGGCGCCACTGAAGCTTTCTTT	CASSDPGATEAFF
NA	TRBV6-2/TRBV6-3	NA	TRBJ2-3	TGTGCCAGCAGTTACGACTCCCCGGCGGCAGATACGCAGTATTTT	CASSYDSPAADTQYF